Listed below are T cell receptor beta chains from one sample, sequenced in a study of control samples from healthy donors and cancer patients. TCRdb keeps only in-frame clones here, not all; method: immunoSEQ multiplex PCR. Of roughly 150,000 clones listed, 88% are singletons. The specimen sequenced was blood. Source of these receptors: a man younger than 30 in good health. CDR3s include the opening cysteine and the closing phenylalanine or tryptophan. The D gene is left open where the match is weak. Rows give clone size only sometimes, using once, few, many, or a class for an expanded clone.

15	TRBD1	TRBV3-1/TRBV3-2	NA	TRBJ1-1	CASSRWDQGETEAFF	TGTGCCAGCAGCCGATGGGACCAGGGGGAAACTGAAGCTTTCTTT
14	NA	TRBV6-6	NA	TRBJ2-7	CASSPSTSSYEQYF	TGTGCCAGCAGCCCCTCAACTAGCTCCTACGAGCAGTACTTC
14	NA	TRBV30	NA	TRBJ1-4	CAWSDGRGREKLFF	TGTGCCTGGAGTGATGGTAGGGGTCGGGAAAAACTGTTTTTT
14	NA	TRBV19	NA	TRBJ1-5	CASSIAPTNQPQHF	TGTGCCAGTAGTATAGCCCCCACCAATCAGCCCCAGCATTTT
12	NA	TRBV9	NA	TRBJ2-1	CASSVDGNEQFF	TGTGCCAGCAGCGTAGATGGCAATGAGCAGTTCTTC
13	NA	TRBV2	NA	TRBJ1-1	CASLREVNTEAFF	TGTGCCAGCTTGAGAGAGGTGAACACTGAAGCTTTCTTT
16	NA	TRBV3-1/TRBV3-2	NA	TRBJ2-2	CASSQGIAANTGELFF	TGTGCCAGCAGCCAAGGTATAGCGGCAAACACCGGGGAGCTGTTTTTT
15	TRBD2	TRBV7-2	NA	TRBJ2-7	CASSPIAGDSYEQYF	TGTGCCAGCAGCCCCATTGCGGGGGACTCCTACGAGCAGTACTTC
16	NA	TRBV10-3	NA	TRBJ1-5	CAISGEGPHSNQPQHF	TGTGCCATCAGTGGGGAGGGGCCTCATAGCAATCAGCCCCAGCATTTT
13	TRBD2	TRBV10-3	NA	TRBJ2-7	CAIKRRGGFEQYF	TGTGCCATCAAGAGGCGGGGGGGATTCGAGCAGTACTTC
21	TRBD1	TRBV6-2/TRBV6-3	NA	TRBJ1-6	CASSYSPSRGQMSSYNSPLHF	TGTGCCAGCAGTTACTCGCCTTCGAGGGGACAGATGAGCTCCTATAATTCACCCCTCCACTTT
13	NA	TRBV3-1/TRBV3-2	NA	TRBJ1-2	CASSQGGNYGYTF	TGTGCCAGCAGCCAAGGAGGTAACTATGGCTACACCTTC
14	TRBD1	TRBV19	NA	TRBJ1-1	CASSMGQLRAEAFF	TGTGCCAGTAGTATGGGACAGCTGAGAGCTGAAGCTTTCTTT
13	NA	TRBV30	NA	TRBJ2-7	CAWSVLRDYEQYF	TGTGCCTGGAGTGTACTCAGGGATTACGAGCAGTACTTC
14	NA	TRBV4-3	few	TRBJ2-7	CASSQGSGPYEQYF	TGCGCCAGCAGCCAAGGATCGGGACCCTACGAGCAGTACTTC
14	NA	TRBV11-1	NA	TRBJ1-2	CASSPNRDSYGYTF	TGTGCCAGCAGCCCGAACAGGGATTCCTATGGCTACACCTTC
15	NA	TRBV4-2	NA	TRBJ2-3	CASSQEALPSDTQYF	TGTGCCAGCAGCCAAGAGGCCCTCCCATCAGATACGCAGTATTTT